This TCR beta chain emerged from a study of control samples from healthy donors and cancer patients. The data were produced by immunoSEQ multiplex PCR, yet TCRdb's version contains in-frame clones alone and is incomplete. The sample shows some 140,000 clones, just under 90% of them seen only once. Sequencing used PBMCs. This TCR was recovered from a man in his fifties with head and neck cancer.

The DNA for the CDR3 is TGTGCCATCAGCGCCGGACAGGGAGGGCAGCCCCAGCATTTT. Amino acid sequence: CAISAGQGGQPQHF. V gene TRBV10-3 combines with J gene TRBJ1-5; 8 bases align to TRBD1. The trim removed 6 bases at V and 7 bases at J, leaving 8 bases unmatched. This CDR3 contains 14 residues. The germline V gene encodes CDR1 ENHRY and CDR2 SYGVKD.